This T cell receptor (beta chain) is drawn from a study of cytotoxic CD8 clonotypes in ibrutinib-treated CLL. Overall study: The study included about 11 relapsed/refractory and under 16 treatment-naive patients; roughly 17 had IGHV unmutated disease. Specimens for response were gathered following a median 12 months of therapy, spanning 6 to 36. General observations from the study: The study sampled sustained-remission and progressing patients at different times. Age-matched healthy donor levels were exceeded by baseline clonality, which tracked circulating CD8+ T-cell counts.

The J segment lost 3 bases and the V segment lost 6 bases, leaving 1 base of the junction unmatched. The CDR3 is 13 residues long. Germline CDR1 reads SNHLY; CDR2 reads FYNNEI. The table came from immunoSEQ multiplex PCR; TCRdb's copy has only in-frame clones and leaves some out. Found here are about 140,000 clones, approximately 89% of them singletons; the top ten hold more than 10%. To note about this clone: Its antigen is unidentified.

This sample comprised PBMCs, obtained after 12 months of ibrutinib treatment. The chain carries TRBV2 and TRBJ2-7; TRBD1 aligns across 11 bases. This sequence was found in a human donor with chronic lymphocytic leukemia. The CDR3 DNA reads TGTGCCAGCAGAGGGACAGGGGGCTACGAGCAGTACTTC. This translates into CASRGTGGYEQYF.